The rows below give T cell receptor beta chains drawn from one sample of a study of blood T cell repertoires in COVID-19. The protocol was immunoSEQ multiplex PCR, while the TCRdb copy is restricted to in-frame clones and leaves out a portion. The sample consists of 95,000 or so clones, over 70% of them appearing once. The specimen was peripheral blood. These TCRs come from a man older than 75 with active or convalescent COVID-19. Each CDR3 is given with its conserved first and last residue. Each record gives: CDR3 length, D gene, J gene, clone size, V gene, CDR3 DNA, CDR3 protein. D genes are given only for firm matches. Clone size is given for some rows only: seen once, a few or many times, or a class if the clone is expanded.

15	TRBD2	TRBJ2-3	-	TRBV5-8	TGTGCCAGCAGCTTGGGGCGGGGGAGCACAGATACGCAGTATTTT	CASSLGRGSTDTQYF
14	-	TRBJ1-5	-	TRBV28	TGTGCCAGCAGCCCAATGGCAAGCAATCAGCCCCAGCATTTT	CASSPMASNQPQHF
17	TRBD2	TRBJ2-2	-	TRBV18	TGTGCCAGCTCATCTACGACCGGGACGGGGGGTGCCGGGGAGCTGTTTTTT	CASSSTTGTGGAGELFF
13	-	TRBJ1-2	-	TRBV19	TGTGCCAGCCATGAATCAGGGAGGGATGGCTACACCTTC	CASHESGRDGYTF
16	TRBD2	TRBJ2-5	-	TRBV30	TGTGCCTGGAGTAGTCATACTAGCTGGGGGGGAGAGACCCAGTACTTC	CAWSSHTSWGGETQYF
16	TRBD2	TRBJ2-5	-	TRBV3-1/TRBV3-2	TGTGCCAGCAGCCAAATACGGCTAGCGGGGAAAGAGACCCAGTACTTC	CASSQIRLAGKETQYF
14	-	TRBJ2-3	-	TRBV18	TGTGCCAGCGCGGCTTTTTCTCGCACAGATACGCAGTATTTT	CASAAFSRTDTQYF
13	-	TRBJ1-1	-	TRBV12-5	TGTGCTAGTGGCGGACAGCTGGGCGCTGAAGCTTTCTTT	CASGGQLGAEAFF
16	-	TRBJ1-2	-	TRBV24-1	TGTGCCACCAGTGATCGCGCGTCGGGGGGGGCAGGTGGCTACACCTTC	CATSDRASGGAGGYTF
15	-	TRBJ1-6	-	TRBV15	TGTGCCACCAGCAGAGATACGGGGTTGGGTTCACCCCTCCACTTT	CATSRDTGLGSPLHF
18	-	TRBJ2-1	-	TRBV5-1	TGCGCCAGCAGCTTGGTTGGGGTTCAGGGGTCAGTGGGTAATGAGCAGTTCTTC	CASSLVGVQGSVGNEQFF
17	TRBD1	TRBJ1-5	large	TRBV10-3	TGTGCCATCAGCGAACAGGGGCCGGGTTATAGCAATCAGCCCCAGCATTTT	CAISEQGPGYSNQPQHF
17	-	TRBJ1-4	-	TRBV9	TGTGCCAGCAGCACATGGGACGGGGGGTCAACTAATGAAAAACTGTTTTTT	CASSTWDGGSTNEKLFF
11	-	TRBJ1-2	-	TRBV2	TGTGCCAGCAGCCGACAGTATGGCTACACCTTC	CASSRQYGYTF
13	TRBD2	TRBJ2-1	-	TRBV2	TGTGCCAGCAGTGGGGAGGGCCAGGGTGAGCAGTTCTTC	CASSGEGQGEQFF
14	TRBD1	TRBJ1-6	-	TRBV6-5	TGTGCCAGCACCAAAGACAGGGGGAATTCACCCCTCCACTTT	CASTKDRGNSPLHF
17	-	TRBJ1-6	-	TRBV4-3	TGCGCCAGCAGCCACACAGGTGCCCCATCCTATAATTCACCCCTCCACTTT	CASSHTGAPSYNSPLHF
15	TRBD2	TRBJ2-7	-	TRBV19	TGTGCCAGTAGTATTCCCGGACTAGCGGTCTACGAGCAGTACTTC	CASSIPGLAVYEQYF
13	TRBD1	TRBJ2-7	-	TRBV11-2	TGTGCCAGCAGCTTGGACAGGGCGTACGAGCAGTACTTC	CASSLDRAYEQYF
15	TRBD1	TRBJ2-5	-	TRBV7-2	TGTGCCAGCAGCTTAGCAGGACAGGGAGAGGAGACCCAGTACTTC	CASSLAGQGEETQYF
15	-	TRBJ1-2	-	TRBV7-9	TGTGCCAGCAGCTTAGGGTCGGGACAACTCTATGGCTACACCTTC	CASSLGSGQLYGYTF
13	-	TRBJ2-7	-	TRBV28	TGTGCCAGCATACAAGGGGGCTCCTACGAGCAGTACTTC	CASIQGGSYEQYF
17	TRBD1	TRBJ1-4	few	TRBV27	TGTGCCAGCAGTCCGTACAGGGGGCGCGGGGTAAATGAAAAACTGTTTTTT	CASSPYRGRGVNEKLFF
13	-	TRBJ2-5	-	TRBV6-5	TGTGCCAGCATCCACAGGGCCCGGGAGACCCAGTACTTC	CASIHRARETQYF
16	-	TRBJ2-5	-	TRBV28	TGTGCCAGCAGTTTACCCTCACTGACCGGAGAGGAGACCCAGTACTTC	CASSLPSLTGEETQYF
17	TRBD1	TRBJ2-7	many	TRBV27	TGTGCCAGCAGTTTATCGTGGGGGGGGACAGGGGGTCCCGAGCAGTACTTC	CASSLSWGGTGGPEQYF
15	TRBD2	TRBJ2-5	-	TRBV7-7	TGTGCTAGCAGCTTAGGACTAGCGCTACAAGAGACCCAGTACTTC	CASSLGLALQETQYF
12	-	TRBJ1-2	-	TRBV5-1	TGCGCCAGCAGCCCCCAGGGAAATGGCTACACCTTC	CASSPQGNGYTF
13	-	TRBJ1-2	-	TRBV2	TGTGCCAGCGGAGGGGCCGGCCTCTATGGCTACACCTTC	CASGGAGLYGYTF